The 27 T cell receptor beta chains presented below share a single source sample, sequenced in a study of response to subunit inactivated influenza vaccine. One entry per CDR3 protein, called by TCRdb with MiXCR from the RT-PCR reads. The sample gives hundreds of thousands of distinct CDR3 sequences, over 9.5% of which show up once; roughly a tenth is in the top ten. The source material was PBMCs from blood, sampled on the day of vaccination. These receptors all stem from a man aged 50 or older who received an inactivated influenza vaccine.

This clonotype turned up a few times. The chain joins TRBV7-9 to TRBJ2-7; 14 positions match TRBD2. The ends lost 5 bases at V and 3 bases at J; junction bases unmatched: 9. The CDR3 sequence is 17 residues long. Germline assignment: CDR1 SEHNR and CDR2 FQNEAQ (reference sequence). CDR3 bases: TGTGCCAGCAGCCCCGGGACTAGCGGGAGAAGAAGCTACGAGCAGTACTTC. Translated: CASSPGTSGRRSYEQYF.

This clonotype occurred a few times. V is TRBV10-3 and J is TRBJ2-3; TRBD2 matches 7 bases. The CDR3 runs to 16 residues. The germline gives CDR1 ENHRY, CDR2 SYGVKD. Trimming took 4 bases from V and 1 from J; bases not matched to a gene: 8. The CDR3 coding sequence is TGTGCCATCAGTGTCGCTGCAAGCGGGGGCACAGATACGCAGTATTTT. This translates into CAISVAASGGTDTQYF.

This clonotype was recorded a few times. For the CDR3, the DNA is TGTGCCAGCATCACCGTGGGGCAGCATGAGCAGTTCTTC. Translated: CASITVGQHEQFF. The J gene is TRBJ2-1, the V gene TRBV5-6; a weak D match, TRBD1 (5 bases). The CDR3 runs to 13 residues. V lost 6 bases, J lost 8 bases, and 15 bases lay in between. Germline V gene sequence: CDR1 SGHDT, CDR2 YYEEEE.

The sample holds many counts of this clonotype. The J gene is TRBJ1-2, the V gene TRBV12-3 or TRBV12-4; D may be TRBD1 (6 bases). The CDR3 covers 14 residues. The germline V and J ends were trimmed by 5 bases and 5 bases, with 15 bases remaining between them. The CDR3 DNA is TGTGCCAGCAGTCGGGACACCGGGGTTTATGGCTACACCTTC. Encoded protein: CASSRDTGVYGYTF.

This clonotype has ten or more counts. The V gene is TRBV11-2, the J gene TRBJ2-3, with D perhaps matching TRBD2 (5 bases). Germline-derived CDR1 and CDR2 are SGHAT and FQNNGV. The CDR3 is 15 residues long. The V end lost 3 bases, the J end lost 0 bases, and 10 bases lay between the germline ends. DNA for the CDR3: TGTGCCAGCAGCTTCGCGGGCAGAAGCACAGATACGCAGTATTTT. Translation: CASSFAGRSTDTQYF. Combining the CDR3 with reference TRBV11-2 and TRBJ2-3 gives the whole variable domain EAGVAQSPRYKIIEKRQSVAFWCNPISGHATLYWYQQILGQGPKLLIQFQNNGVVDDSQLPKDRFSAERLKGVDSTLKIQPAKLEDSAVYLCASSFAGRSTDTQYFGPGTRLTVL.

The table lists this clonotype with many counts. This chain connects TRBV11-2 to TRBJ2-7; the match to TRBD2 covers 10 bases. CDR3 size: 14 residues. Germline assignment: CDR1 SGHAT and CDR2 FQNNGV. Germline trimming cut 4 bases from V and 3 bases from J; bases unmatched to any gene: 3. In DNA, the CDR3 is TGTGCCAGCAGCTCCAGCGGGGGGGTCTACGAGCAGTACTTC. This sequence encodes CASSSSGGVYEQYF.

V is TRBV6-5 and J is TRBJ1-3; a weak D match, TRBD1 (5 bases). V dropped 0 bases and J dropped 2 bases, with 17 bases sitting between them. The CDR3 consists of 18 residues. The germline CDR1 and CDR2 sequences are MNHEY and SVGAGI. In DNA form, the CDR3 reads TGTGCCAGCAGTTACTCGAACTCCATGGCGGGGGCTGGAAACACCATATATTTT. This gives the protein CASSYSNSMAGAGNTIYF.

Ten or more counts support this clonotype. The chain joins TRBV7-9 to TRBJ2-7; tentative D call: TRBD1 (5 bases). Germline V gene data show CDR1 as SEHNR and CDR2 as FQNEAQ (reference sequence). V was trimmed by 3 bases and J by 2 bases, leaving 8 bases between them. This CDR3 has 13 residues. The CDR3 DNA sequence: TGTGCCAGCAGCTTGGCAGGGCCCTACGAGCAGTACTTC. Translated: CASSLAGPYEQYF.

The table lists this clonotype with a few counts. The chain carries TRBV18 and TRBJ2-6, with 8 bases that match TRBD1. Germline CDR1 and CDR2: KGHSH and LQKENI. This CDR3 is built from 17 residues. V gave up 5 bases and J gave up 8 bases; unmatched junction bases: 14. The CDR3 nucleotides are TGTGCCAGCTCAGTTACAGGGGGAACGTTCCCGTCCAACGTCCTGACTTTC. Amino acids: CASSVTGGTFPSNVLTF.

This clonotype occurred a few times. The chain combines TRBV13 with TRBJ2-7; 11 nucleotides match TRBD2. The CDR3 is 15 amino acids. Germline CDR1 is PRHDT and CDR2 is FYEKMQ (reference sequence). With V trimmed by 3 bases and J by 4 bases, 5 bases remained unmatched. CDR3 sequence reads: CASSFSGRAPYEQYF. The DNA for the CDR3 is TGTGCCAGCAGCTTTAGCGGGAGGGCCCCGTACGAGCAGTACTTC.

This clonotype appeared a few times. V and J are TRBV6-5 and TRBJ2-1, with 10 bases matching TRBD2. V dropped 4 bases and J dropped 6; count of bases not matched to a gene: 3. CDR3 size: 14 residues. Germline assignment: CDR1 MNHEY and CDR2 SVGAGI. The CDR3 reads CASSWEREGNEQFF. As DNA, the CDR3 is TGTGCCAGCAGTTGGGAGCGGGAGGGCAATGAGCAGTTCTTC.

At least ten counts were recorded for this clonotype. The chain employs TRBV5-1 and TRBJ2-1; D unresolved. CDR3 length: 15 amino acids. V lost 2 bases, J lost 0 bases, and 9 bases lay in between. In germline, CDR1 is SGHRS, CDR2 YFSETQ. The CDR3 nucleotides are TGCGCCAGCAGCTTCCAAGGAAGCTCCTACAATGAGCAGTTCTTC. Its translation is CASSFQGSSYNEQFF.

The V call is TRBV7-9, the J call TRBJ2-5; 9 bases fit TRBD2. The V and J ends lost 0 bases and 2 bases, in that order; junction bases with no gene match: 4. Germline values: CDR1 SEHNR, CDR2 FQNEAQ (reference sequence). The CDR3 sequence is 16 residues long. DNA of the CDR3: TGTGCCAGCAGCTTAGCCTTCACTAGCGGGCAAGAGACCCAGTACTTC. Its translation: CASSLAFTSGQETQYF.

The chain uses TRBV24-1 and TRBJ2-3; tentatively, D is TRBD2 (6 bases). The CDR3 is made up of 15 amino acids. Trimming left V 1 base short and J 1 base short, with 8 bases between. From germline, CDR1 is KGHDR and CDR2 SFDVKD. CDR3 sequence reads: CATSDFASGTDTQYF. The CDR3 DNA is TGTGCCACCAGTGATTTCGCTAGCGGCACAGATACGCAGTATTTT.

This clonotype was seen ten or more times. The chain employs TRBV20-1 and TRBJ2-7; D is perhaps TRBD1 (5 bases). Trimming stripped 2 bases from V and 5 bases from J, with 19 bases between. CDR1 is DFQATT and CDR2 is SNEGSKA in the germline V gene (reference sequence). The CDR3 sequence is 15 residues long. The CDR3 region is CSARRMGQAWDEQYF. CDR3 DNA: TGCAGTGCTAGAAGGATGGGGCAGGCGTGGGACGAGCAGTACTTC.

This clonotype was detected a few times. The V and J genes are TRBV20-1 and TRBJ2-3, with 8 nucleotides matching TRBD2. The CDR3 has 11 amino acids. The V gene's germline CDR1 is DFQATT and CDR2 SNEGSKA (reference sequence). V was clipped by 7 bases and J by 11 bases; unmatched bases: 8. The CDR3 loop is CSVLAGPGQYF. In DNA, the CDR3 is TGCAGTGTCTTAGCGGGGCCGGGGCAGTATTTT.

The J gene is TRBJ1-4, the V gene TRBV27, with D possibly matching TRBD1 (5 bases). The germline V and J ends were trimmed by 6 bases and 1 base, with 15 bases remaining between them. The V gene's germline CDR1 is MNHEY and CDR2 SMNVEV (reference sequence). This CDR3 is built from 16 residues. The CDR3 sequence is CASSINQGLTNEKLFF. In DNA form, the CDR3 reads TGTGCCAGCAGCATAAATCAGGGCCTAACTAATGAAAAACTGTTTTTT.

In its sample, this clonotype was seen a few times. This chain links TRBV11-2 with TRBJ2-2; no definite D call. Between the trimmed V and J ends, which lost 5 bases and 6 bases, there was a span of 13 bases. There are 14 residues in the CDR3. CDR1 and CDR2 (germline): SGHAT, FQNNGV. For the CDR3, the DNA is TGTGCCAGCAGCCAGGACCTTGAGGCCGGGGAGCTGTTTTTT. This sequence encodes CASSQDLEAGELFF.

This clonotype was found a few times. V gene TRBV20-1 combines with J gene TRBJ2-2; D unresolved. Looked up from germline, CDR1 is DFQATT and CDR2 is SNEGSKA (reference sequence). V was cut by 2 bases and J by 5 bases, with 15 bases left in between. The CDR3 runs to 15 residues. The CDR3 loop reads CSARPDRALTGELFF. DNA of the CDR3: TGCAGTGCTAGACCGGACCGGGCCCTAACCGGGGAGCTGTTTTTT.

This clonotype was counted only a few times. The rearrangement uses TRBV7-9 and TRBJ2-7; D gene unclear. The length of the CDR3 is 13 residues. Germline-derived CDR1 and CDR2 are SEHNR and FQNEAQ (reference sequence). The V and J ends lost 1 base and 7 bases respectively, with 11 bases between them. CDR3 coding DNA: TGTGCCAGCAGCTTAGATGCAGCCAGTGAGCAGTACTTC. It specifies CASSLDAASEQYF. Looking up the rest from reference TRBV7-9 and TRBJ2-7 gives the full variable domain: DTGVSQNPRHKITKRGQNVTFRCDPISEHNRLYWYRQTLGQGPEFLTYFQNEAQLEKSRLLSDRFSAERPKGSFSTLEIQRTEQGDSAMYLCASSLDAASEQYFGPGTRLTVT.

This clonotype has ten or more counts. The chain is built from TRBV6-2 or TRBV6-3 and TRBJ1-5; no clear D. This CDR3 contains 12 residues. V was pared by 4 bases and J by 11 bases, with 12 bases between. CDR1 and CDR2 from the germline V gene are MNHEY and SVGEGT. CDR3 region: CASSSPVVAQHF. The DNA for the CDR3 is TGTGCCAGCAGTTCGCCTGTGGTAGCCCAGCATTTT.

The V gene is TRBV6-1, the J gene TRBJ2-1; 9 bases match TRBD1. The CDR3 has 18 amino acids. V was clipped by 5 bases and J by 0 bases; unmatched bases: 11. The germline V gene encodes CDR1 MNHNS and CDR2 SASEGT. The DNA of the CDR3 is TGTGCCAGCAGTCCTGGACAGGGGACAAAGAGCTCCTACAATGAGCAGTTCTTC. This gives the protein CASSPGQGTKSSYNEQFF.

This clonotype was counted between two and nine times. The chain is built from TRBV27 and TRBJ2-1; TRBD1 aligns across 10 bases. The V and J ends lost 5 bases and 5 bases, in that order; junction bases with no gene match: 3. Germline CDR1 reads MNHEY; CDR2 reads SMNVEV (reference sequence). This CDR3 is built from 14 residues. The CDR3 is CASSRDRGNNEQFF. In DNA form, the CDR3 reads TGTGCCAGCAGTCGGGACAGGGGTAACAATGAGCAGTTCTTC.

This clonotype was counted only a few times. The V gene is TRBV12-3 or TRBV12-4, the J gene TRBJ2-7; D is undetermined. This CDR3 contains 13 residues. Trimming stripped 3 bases from V and 3 bases from J, with 9 bases between. DNA of the CDR3: TGTGCCAGCAGTTTTGGCAACTTCTACGAGCAGTACTTC. Translating it yields CASSFGNFYEQYF.

The chain combines TRBV7-9 with TRBJ2-1; 8 bases line up with TRBD1. Germline loops: CDR1 SEHNR, CDR2 FQNEAQ (reference sequence). The CDR3 contains 13 residues. The V segment lost 4 bases and the J segment 7 bases; nucleotides outside the gene matches: 3. The CDR3 bases are TGTGCCAGCAGCTCTCGGGACAGGAATGAGCAGTTCTTC. Protein: CASSSRDRNEQFF.

V usage is TRBV4-1 and J usage is TRBJ2-3; D tentatively fits TRBD1 or TRBD2 (5 bases each). V was pared by 2 bases and J by 0 bases, with 12 bases between. The germline V gene has CDR1 MGHRA and CDR2 YSYEKL. This CDR3 contains 16 residues. The CDR3 here is CASSQPGRGSTDTQYF. CDR3 sequence (DNA): TGCGCCAGCAGCCAACCGGGACGGGGAAGCACAGATACGCAGTATTTT.

There are a few counts of this clonotype. The CDR3 reads CASSLRTGRIGGVTQYF. CDR3 in DNA: TGTGCCAGCAGTTTACGGACAGGGCGGATCGGAGGGGTGACCCAGTACTTC. This chain links TRBV12-3 or TRBV12-4 with TRBJ2-5, with 8 positions matching TRBD1. V dropped 2 bases and J dropped 7; count of bases not matched to a gene: 15. The CDR3 covers 17 residues.